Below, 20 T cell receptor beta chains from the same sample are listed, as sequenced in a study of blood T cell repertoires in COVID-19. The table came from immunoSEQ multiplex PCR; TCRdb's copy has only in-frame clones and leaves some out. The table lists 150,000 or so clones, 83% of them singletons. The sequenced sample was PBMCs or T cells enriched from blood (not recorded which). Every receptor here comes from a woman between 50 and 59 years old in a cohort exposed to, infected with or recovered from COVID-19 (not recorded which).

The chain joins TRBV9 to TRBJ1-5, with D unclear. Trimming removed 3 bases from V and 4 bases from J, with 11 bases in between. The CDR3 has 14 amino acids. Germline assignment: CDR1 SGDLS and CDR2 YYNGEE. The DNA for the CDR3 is TGTGCCAGCAGCGACCTCGGAGGTAATCAGCCCCAGCATTTT. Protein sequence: CASSDLGGNQPQHF.

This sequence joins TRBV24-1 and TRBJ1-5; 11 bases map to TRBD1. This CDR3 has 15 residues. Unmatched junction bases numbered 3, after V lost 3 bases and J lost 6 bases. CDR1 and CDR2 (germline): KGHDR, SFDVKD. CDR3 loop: CATSDRTGGIQPQHF. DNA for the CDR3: TGTGCCACCAGTGATCGGACAGGGGGCATTCAGCCCCAGCATTTT.

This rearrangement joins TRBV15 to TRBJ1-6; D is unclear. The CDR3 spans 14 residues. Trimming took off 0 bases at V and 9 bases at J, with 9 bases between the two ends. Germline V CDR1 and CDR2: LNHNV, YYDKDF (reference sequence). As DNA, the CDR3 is TGTGCCACCAGCAGAGATCTCTCGAGTTCACCCCTCCACTTT. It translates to CATSRDLSSSPLHF.

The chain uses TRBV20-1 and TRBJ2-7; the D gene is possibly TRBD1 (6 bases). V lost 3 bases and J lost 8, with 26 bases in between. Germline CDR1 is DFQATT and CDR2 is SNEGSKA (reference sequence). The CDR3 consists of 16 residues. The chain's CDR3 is CSASSEAWGPASKQYF. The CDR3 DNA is TGCAGTGCTAGTTCCGAAGCCTGGGGGCCAGCCTCCAAGCAGTACTTC.

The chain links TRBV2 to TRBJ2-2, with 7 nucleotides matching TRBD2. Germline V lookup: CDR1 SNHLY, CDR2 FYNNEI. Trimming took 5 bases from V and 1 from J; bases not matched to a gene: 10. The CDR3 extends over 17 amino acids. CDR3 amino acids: CASSPRGGDENTGELFF. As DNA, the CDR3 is TGTGCCAGCAGTCCTCGTGGGGGGGATGAGAACACCGGGGAGCTGTTTTTT.

CDR3 in amino acids: CATSLVGSTGELFF. The CDR3 nucleotides read TGTGCCACCAGTCTTGTGGGGAGTACCGGGGAGCTGTTTTTT. The rearrangement uses TRBV24-1 and TRBJ2-2, with TRBD2 as a possible D gene (5 bases). The CDR3 length is 14 residues. Trimming took off 6 bases at V and 5 bases at J, with 12 bases between the two ends. The germline CDR1 and CDR2 sequences are KGHDR and SFDVKD.

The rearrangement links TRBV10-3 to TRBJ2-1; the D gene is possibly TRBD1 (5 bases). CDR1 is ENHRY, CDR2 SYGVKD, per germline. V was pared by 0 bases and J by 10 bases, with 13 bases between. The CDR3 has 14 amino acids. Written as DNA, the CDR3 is TGTGCCATCAGTGAGTCCTCCCAAAAGGGGGAGCAGTTCTTC. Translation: CAISESSQKGEQFF.

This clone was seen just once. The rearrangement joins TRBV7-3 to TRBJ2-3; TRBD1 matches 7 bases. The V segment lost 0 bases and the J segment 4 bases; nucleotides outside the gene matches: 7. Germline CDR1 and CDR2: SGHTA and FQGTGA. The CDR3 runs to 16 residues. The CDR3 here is CASSLTPSTGADTQYF. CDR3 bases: TGTGCCAGCAGCTTAACCCCCTCCACAGGGGCAGATACGCAGTATTTT. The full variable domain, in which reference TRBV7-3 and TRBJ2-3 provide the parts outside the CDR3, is GAGVSQTPSNKVTEKGKYVELRCDPISGHTALYWYRQSLGQGPEFLIYFQGTGAADDSGLPNDRFFAVRPEGSVSTLKIQRTERGDSAVYLCASSLTPSTGADTQYFGPGTRLTVL.

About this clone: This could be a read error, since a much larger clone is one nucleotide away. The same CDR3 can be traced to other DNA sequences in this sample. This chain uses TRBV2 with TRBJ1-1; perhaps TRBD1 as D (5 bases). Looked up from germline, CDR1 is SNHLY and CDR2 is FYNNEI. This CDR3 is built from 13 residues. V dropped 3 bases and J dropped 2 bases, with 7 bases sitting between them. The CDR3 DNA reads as TGTGCCAGCAGTGACCAGGGTAACACTGAAGCTTTCTTT. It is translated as CASSDQGNTEAFF. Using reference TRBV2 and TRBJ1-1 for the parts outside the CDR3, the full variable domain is EPEVTQTPSHQVTQMGQEVILRCVPISNHLYFYWYRQILGQKVEFLVSFYNNEISEKSEIFDDQFSVERPDGSNFTLKIRSTKLEDSAMYFCASSDQGNTEAFFGQGTRLTVV.

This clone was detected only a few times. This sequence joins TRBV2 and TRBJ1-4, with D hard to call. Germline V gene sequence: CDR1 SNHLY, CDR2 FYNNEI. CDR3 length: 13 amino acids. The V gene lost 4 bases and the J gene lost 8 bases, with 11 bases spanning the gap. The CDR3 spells CASSGDSGEKLFF. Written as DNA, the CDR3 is TGTGCCAGCAGTGGTGACTCCGGGGAAAAACTGTTTTTT.

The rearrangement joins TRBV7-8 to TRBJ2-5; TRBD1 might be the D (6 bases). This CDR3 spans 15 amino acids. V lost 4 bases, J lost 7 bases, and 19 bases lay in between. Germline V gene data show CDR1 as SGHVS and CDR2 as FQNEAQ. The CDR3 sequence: CASSSYRVPRGTQYF. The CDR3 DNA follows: TGTGCCAGCAGCTCTTACAGGGTGCCTAGGGGGACCCAGTACTTC.

The CDR3 region has the DNA TGTGCCAGCAGCCAAGCTACTAATTCACCCCTCCACTTT. Its protein product is CASSQATNSPLHF. The chain carries TRBV3-1 (or the pseudogene TRBV3-2) and TRBJ1-6; D not certain. Trimming left V 1 base short and J 6 bases short, with 4 bases between. Looked up from germline, CDR1 is LGHDT and CDR2 is YNNKEL (reference sequence). The CDR3 extends over 13 amino acids.

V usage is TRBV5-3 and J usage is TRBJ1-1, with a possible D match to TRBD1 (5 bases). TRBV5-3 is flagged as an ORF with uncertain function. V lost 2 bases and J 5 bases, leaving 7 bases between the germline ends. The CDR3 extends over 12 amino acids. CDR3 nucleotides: TGTGCCAGAAGCTTCAAGGGGACTGAAGCTTTCTTT. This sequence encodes CARSFKGTEAFF.

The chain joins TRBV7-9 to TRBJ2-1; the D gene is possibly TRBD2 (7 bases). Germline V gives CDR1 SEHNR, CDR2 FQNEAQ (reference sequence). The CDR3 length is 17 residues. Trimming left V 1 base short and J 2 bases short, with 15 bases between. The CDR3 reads CASSLVSGGAAYNEQFF. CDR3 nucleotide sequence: TGTGCCAGCAGCTTAGTAAGTGGGGGGGCCGCCTACAATGAGCAGTTCTTC.

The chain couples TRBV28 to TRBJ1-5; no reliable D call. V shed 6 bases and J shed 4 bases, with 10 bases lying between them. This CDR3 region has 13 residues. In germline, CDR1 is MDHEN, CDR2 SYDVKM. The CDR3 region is CASSPKRNQPQHF. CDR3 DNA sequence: TGTGCCAGCAGCCCCAAACGGAATCAGCCCCAGCATTTT.

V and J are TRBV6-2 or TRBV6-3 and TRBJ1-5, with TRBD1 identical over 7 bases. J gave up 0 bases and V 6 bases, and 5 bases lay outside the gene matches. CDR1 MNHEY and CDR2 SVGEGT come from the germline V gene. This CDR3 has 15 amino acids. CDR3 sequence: CASSPTGVSNQPQHF. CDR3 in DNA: TGTGCCAGCAGCCCCACAGGGGTTAGCAATCAGCCCCAGCATTTT.

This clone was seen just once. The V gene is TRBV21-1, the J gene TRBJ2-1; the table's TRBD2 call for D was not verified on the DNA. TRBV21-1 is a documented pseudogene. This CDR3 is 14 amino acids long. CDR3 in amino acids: CASSKELGGDEQFF. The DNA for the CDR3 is TGTGCCAGCAGCAAAGAATTGGGGGGGGATGAGCAGTTCTTC.

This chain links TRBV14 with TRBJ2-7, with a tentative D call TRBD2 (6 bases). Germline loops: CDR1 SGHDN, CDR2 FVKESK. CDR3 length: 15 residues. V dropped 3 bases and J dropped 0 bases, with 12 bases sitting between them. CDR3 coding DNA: TGTGCCAGCAGCCACTATAGCGGATCCTCCTACGAGCAGTACTTC. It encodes CASSHYSGSSYEQYF.

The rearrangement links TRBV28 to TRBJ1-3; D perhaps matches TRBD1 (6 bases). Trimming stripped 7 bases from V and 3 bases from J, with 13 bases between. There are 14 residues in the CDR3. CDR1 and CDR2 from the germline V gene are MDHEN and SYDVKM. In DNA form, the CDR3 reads TGTGCCAGCACCCTCTGGGGGCTTGGAAACACCATATATTTT. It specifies CASTLWGLGNTIYF.

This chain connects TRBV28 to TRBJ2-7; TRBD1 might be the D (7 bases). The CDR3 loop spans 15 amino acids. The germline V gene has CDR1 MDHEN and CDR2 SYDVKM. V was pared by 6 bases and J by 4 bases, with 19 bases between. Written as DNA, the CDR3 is TGTGCCAGCAGCTCATTGGTCCAGGGGGGATACGAGCAGTACTTC. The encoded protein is CASSSLVQGGYEQYF. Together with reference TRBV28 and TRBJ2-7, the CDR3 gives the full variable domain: DVKVTQSSRYLVKRTGEKVFLECVQDMDHENMFWYRQDPGLGLRLIYFSYDVKMKEKGDIPEGYSVSREKKERFSLILESASTNQTSMYLCASSSLVQGGYEQYFGPGTRLTVT.